The clone carrying this T cell receptor beta chain has only a few counts. Trimming removed 7 bases at V and 9 bases at J, with 15 bases between. CDR1 and CDR2 (germline): MNHNY, SVGAGI (reference sequence). This CDR3 comprises 12 residues. It was with a sample-barcoded 5' primer and a J-beta primer mix that a second PCR of roughly 7 to 12 cycles was run. MiXCR, run by TCRdb on the 5' RACE reads, gives a single entry per CDR3 protein. The table records hundreds of thousands of distinct CDR3 sequences, roughly 41% of them present only once. The data stem from a study of blood T cells in healthy people across ages. Caucasian individuals from Russia who were healthy and aged 6 to 90 acted as donors.

The origin of this receptor is a man older than 75 in good health. The chain has TRBV6-6 and TRBJ1-2; D may be TRBD1 (6 bases). The specimen was blood. The CDR3 reads CASNGQGTSYTF. CDR3 nucleotides: TGTGCCAGCAACGGGCAGGGGACTAGCTACACCTTC.